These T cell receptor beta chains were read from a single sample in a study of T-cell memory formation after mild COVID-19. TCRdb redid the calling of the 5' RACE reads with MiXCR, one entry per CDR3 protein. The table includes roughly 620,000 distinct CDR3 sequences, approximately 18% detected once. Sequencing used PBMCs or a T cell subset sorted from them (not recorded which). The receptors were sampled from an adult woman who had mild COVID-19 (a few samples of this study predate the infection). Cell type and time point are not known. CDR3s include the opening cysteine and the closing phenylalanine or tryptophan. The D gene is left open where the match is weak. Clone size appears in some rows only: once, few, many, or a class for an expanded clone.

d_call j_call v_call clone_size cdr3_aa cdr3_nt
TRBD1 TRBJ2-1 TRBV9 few CASSGQGNEQFF TGTGCCAGCAGCGGACAGGGAAATGAGCAGTTCTTC
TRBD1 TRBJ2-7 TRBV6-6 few CASSYQGQGPYEQYF TGTGCCAGCAGTTACCAGGGACAGGGGCCCTACGAGCAGTACTTC
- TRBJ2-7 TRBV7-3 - CARSFGITYEQYF TGTGCCAGGAGCTTCGGGATTACCTACGAGCAGTACTTC
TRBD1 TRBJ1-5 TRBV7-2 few CASGQENQPQHF TGTGCCTCCGGACAGGAGAATCAGCCCCAGCATTTT
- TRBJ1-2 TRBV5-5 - CASSLGPLPGGDGAYTF TGTGCCAGCAGCTTGGGGCCCCTCCCGGGGGGCGATGGTGCCTACACCTTC
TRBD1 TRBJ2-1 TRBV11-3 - CASSSTGGTDEQFF TGTGCCAGCAGCTCGACAGGGGGGACAGATGAGCAGTTCTTC
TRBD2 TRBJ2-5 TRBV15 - CATSREGLAAPKETQYF TGTGCCACCAGCAGAGAGGGACTAGCGGCTCCGAAAGAGACCCAGTACTTC
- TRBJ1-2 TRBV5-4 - CASSPPGIRGYTF TGTGCCAGCAGCCCCCCAGGAATCCGTGGCTACACCTTC
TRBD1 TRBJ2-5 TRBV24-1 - CATSDSKQGNLETQYF TGTGCCACCAGTGACTCCAAACAGGGGAATTTGGAGACCCAGTACTTC
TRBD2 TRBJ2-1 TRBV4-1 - CASSQGTRLHEQFF TGCGCCAGCAGCCAAGGGACTAGGCTTCATGAGCAGTTCTTC
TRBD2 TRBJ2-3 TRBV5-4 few CASSRGLAGSTDTQYF TGTGCCAGCAGCAGGGGACTAGCGGGATCAACAGATACGCAGTATTTT
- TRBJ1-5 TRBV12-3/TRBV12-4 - CASSSTRGGQPQHF TGTGCCAGCAGTAGTACCAGGGGTGGCCAGCCCCAGCATTTT
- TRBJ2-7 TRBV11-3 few CASSLPQVAGKGSYEQYF TGTGCCAGCAGCTTACCCCAGGTGGCGGGAAAGGGATCCTACGAGCAGTACTTC
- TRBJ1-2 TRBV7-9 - CASSLALDAPFGYTF TGTGCCAGCAGCTTAGCGCTGGACGCTCCCTTCGGCTACACCTTC
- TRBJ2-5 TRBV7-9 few CASSWTTQETQYF TGTGCCAGCAGCTGGACCACCCAAGAGACCCAGTACTTC
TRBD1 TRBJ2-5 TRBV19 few CATGQQETQYF TGTGCCACGGGACAGCAAGAGACCCAGTACTTC
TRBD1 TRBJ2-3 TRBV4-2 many CASSHGQGTHTDTQYF TGTGCCAGCAGCCATGGACAGGGCACCCACACAGATACGCAGTATTTT
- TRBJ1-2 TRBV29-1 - CSVRSYGYTF TGCAGCGTTCGGAGCTATGGCTACACCTTC
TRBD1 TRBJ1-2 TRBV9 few CASSVFRDRHLNYGYTF TGTGCCAGCAGCGTATTTCGGGACAGGCACTTAAACTATGGCTACACCTTC
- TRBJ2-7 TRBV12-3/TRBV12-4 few CASSPRLVYEQYF TGTGCCAGCAGTCCCAGACTAGTGTACGAGCAGTACTTC
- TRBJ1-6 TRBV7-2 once CASSPTGISYNSPLHF TGTGCCAGCAGCCCCACCGGGATTTCCTATAATTCACCCCTCCACTTT
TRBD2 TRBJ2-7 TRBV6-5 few CASSSRLAGGPGGEQYF TGTGCCAGCAGTTCCAGACTAGCGGGAGGGCCAGGGGGCGAGCAGTACTTC
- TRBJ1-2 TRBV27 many CASSLSRGGGYGYTF TGTGCCAGCAGTTTATCTCGTGGGGGAGGGTATGGCTACACCTTC
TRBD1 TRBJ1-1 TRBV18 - CASSPRDRERAFF TGTGCCAGCTCACCTCGGGACAGAGAGAGGGCTTTCTTT
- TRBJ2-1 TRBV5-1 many CASSLGQLSYNEQFF TGCGCCAGCAGCTTAGGACAGCTCTCCTACAATGAGCAGTTCTTC
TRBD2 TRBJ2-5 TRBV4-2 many CASSHVGGGEETQYF TGTGCCAGCAGCCACGTGGGCGGGGGGGAAGAGACCCAGTACTTC
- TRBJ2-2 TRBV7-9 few CASSPLAFQNTGELFF TGTGCCAGCAGCCCCTTGGCGTTCCAAAACACCGGGGAGCTGTTTTTT
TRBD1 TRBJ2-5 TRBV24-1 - CATSDITGAKETQYF TGTGCCACCAGTGATATCACAGGGGCCAAGGAGACCCAGTACTTC
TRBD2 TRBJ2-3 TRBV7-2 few CASSFIPFSGATDTQYF TGTGCCAGCAGCTTCATTCCCTTTAGCGGGGCCACAGATACGCAGTATTTT
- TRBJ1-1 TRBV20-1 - CSAFPGQGNTEAFF TGCAGTGCTTTTCCGGGACAAGGGAACACTGAAGCTTTCTTT
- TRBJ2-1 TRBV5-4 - CASSVRGQFNEQFF TGTGCCAGCTCCGTGCGAGGGCAATTCAATGAGCAGTTCTTC
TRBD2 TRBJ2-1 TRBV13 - CASSQRGIYNEQFF TGTGCCAGCAGCCAGCGGGGGATCTACAATGAGCAGTTCTTC
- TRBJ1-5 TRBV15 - CATSARDDNQPQHF TGTGCCACCAGCGCCCGGGACGACAATCAGCCCCAGCATTTT
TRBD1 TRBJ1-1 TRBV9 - CASSVRGGEGSTEAFF TGTGCCAGCAGCGTCAGGGGGGGTGAGGGCAGCACTGAAGCTTTCTTT
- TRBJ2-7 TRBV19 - CASSIGGEGSEQYF TGTGCCAGTAGTATTGGGGGTGAAGGGTCGGAGCAGTACTTC
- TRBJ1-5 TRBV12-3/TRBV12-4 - CASSQGMPQHF TGTGCCAGCAGCCAGGGAATGCCCCAGCATTTT
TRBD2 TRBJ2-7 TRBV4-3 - CASSQRAEGTTGSYEQYF TGCGCCAGCAGCCAAAGGGCGGAAGGGACTACCGGTTCGTACGAGCAGTACTTC
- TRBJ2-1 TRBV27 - CASLEEWGHGNEQFF TGTGCCAGCCTCGAAGAGTGGGGGCATGGCAATGAGCAGTTCTTC
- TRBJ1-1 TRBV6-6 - CASSSPGSEAFF TGTGCCAGCAGCTCCCCCGGCAGTGAAGCTTTCTTT
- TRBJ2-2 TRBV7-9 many CASSLGRNTGELFF TGTGCCAGCAGCTTGGGGAGGAACACCGGGGAGCTGTTTTTT
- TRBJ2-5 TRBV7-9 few CASSLAGGSETQYF TGTGCCAGCAGCTTAGCGGGGGGTTCAGAGACCCAGTACTTC
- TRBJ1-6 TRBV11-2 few CASSRSPRGSPLHF TGTGCCAGCAGCCGATCCCCGAGAGGATCACCCCTCCACTTT
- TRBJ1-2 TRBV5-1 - CASSDSPGDPRGYTF TGCGCCAGCAGCGATTCCCCGGGGGACCCGAGAGGCTACACCTTC
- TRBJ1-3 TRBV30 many CAWDNSGNTIYF TGTGCCTGGGACAACTCTGGAAACACCATATATTTT
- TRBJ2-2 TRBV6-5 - CASSYSNLAKHTGELFF TGTGCCAGCAGTTACTCCAACCTAGCGAAACACACCGGGGAGCTGTTTTTT
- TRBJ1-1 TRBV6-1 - CASSDRARAEAFF TGTGCCAGCAGTGATCGGGCGCGCGCTGAAGCTTTCTTT
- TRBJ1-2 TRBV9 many CASSVGQSYGYTF TGTGCCAGCAGCGTAGGACAGTCCTATGGCTACACCTTC
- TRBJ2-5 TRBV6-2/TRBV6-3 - CASTQHTYETQYF TGTGCCAGCACCCAACATACGTATGAGACCCAGTACTTC
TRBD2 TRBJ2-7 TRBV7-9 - CASSLVTSGPYEQYF TGTGCCAGCAGCTTAGTAACTAGCGGGCCGTACGAGCAGTACTTC
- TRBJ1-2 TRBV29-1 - CSGNPSGSDYGYTF TGCAGCGGGAACCCCTCGGGTAGTGACTATGGCTACACCTTC
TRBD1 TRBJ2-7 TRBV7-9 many CASSLRDRGYEQYF TGTGCCAGCAGCTTAAGGGACAGAGGCTACGAGCAGTACTTC
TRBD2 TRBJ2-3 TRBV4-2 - CASSQTSGRTDTQYF TGTGCCAGCAGCCAGACTAGCGGGAGAACAGATACGCAGTATTTT
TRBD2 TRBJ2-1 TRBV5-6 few CASSLPSGRTHEQFF TGTGCCAGCAGCCTTCCTAGCGGGAGAACCCATGAGCAGTTCTTC
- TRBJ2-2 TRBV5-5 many CASSLVSGRLFGGELFF TGTGCCAGCAGCTTGGTCAGCGGACGCCTTTTTGGCGGGGAGCTGTTTTTT
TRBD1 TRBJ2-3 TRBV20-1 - CSASQGASDADTQYF TGCAGTGCCTCACAGGGGGCTAGTGACGCAGATACGCAGTATTTT